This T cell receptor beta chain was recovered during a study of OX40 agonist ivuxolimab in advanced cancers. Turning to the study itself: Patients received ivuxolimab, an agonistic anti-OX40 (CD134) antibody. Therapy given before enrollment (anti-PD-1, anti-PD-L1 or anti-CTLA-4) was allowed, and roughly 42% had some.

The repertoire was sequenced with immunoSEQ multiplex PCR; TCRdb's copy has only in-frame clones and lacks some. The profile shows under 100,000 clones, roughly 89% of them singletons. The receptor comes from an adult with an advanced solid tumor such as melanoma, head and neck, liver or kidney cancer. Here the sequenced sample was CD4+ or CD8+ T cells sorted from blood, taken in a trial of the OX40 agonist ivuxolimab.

Written as DNA, the CDR3 is TGTGCCTGGAGTAGCGGCCGGCAGACAAGGACCGGGGAGCTGTTTTTT. Translated, it gives CAWSSGRQTRTGELFF. The chain is built from TRBV30 and TRBJ2-2; possible D gene TRBD2, 5 bases. CDR1 GTSNPN and CDR2 SVGIG come from the germline V gene (reference sequence). The CDR3 loop spans 16 amino acids. The V end lost 2 bases, the J end lost 5 bases, and 18 bases lay between the germline ends. Full variable domain (remainder filled in from reference TRBV30 and TRBJ2-2): SQTIHQWPATLVQPVGSPLSLECTVEGTSNPNLYWYRQAAGRGLQLLFYSVGIGQISSEVPQNLSASRPQDRQFILSSKKLLLSDSGFYLCAWSSGRQTRTGELFFGEGSRLTVL.